This TCR beta chain was observed in a study of T cells expressing NK-cell markers. The wider study: Each TCR beta repertoire originated in sorted T cells that were CD3+CD56+NKG2C+, CD3+CD56+NKG2C- or CD3+CD56-NKG2C+. Broader study findings: Four donors likewise had their CD3+CD56-NKG2C+ fraction led by these clonotypes. Among CD8+ T cells from 5 to 7 donors, dominant NKG2C+ clonotypes accounted for 1.0-7.0%.

Regarding this clonotype: Its target is not known.

The CDR3 totals 17 residues. Germline loops: CDR1 DFQATT, CDR2 SNEGSKA (reference sequence). Scientists made TCR beta cDNA using 5'RACE template switching with UMIs. TCRdb re-called the 5' RACE reads and gives one entry per CDR3 protein, without DNA. The table lists about half a million distinct CDR3 sequences. This receptor was obtained from a woman between 50 and 59 years old in good health. V is TRBV20-1 and J is TRBJ2-1; as DNA is missing, the TRBD2 call by TCRdb cannot be tested. The specimen sequenced was blood T cells: a sorted CD56 or NKG2C T cell subset, CD4+ or CD8+ T cells, or bulk PBMC T cells (not recorded which). The CDR3 here is CSATTPLAGATGDEQFF.